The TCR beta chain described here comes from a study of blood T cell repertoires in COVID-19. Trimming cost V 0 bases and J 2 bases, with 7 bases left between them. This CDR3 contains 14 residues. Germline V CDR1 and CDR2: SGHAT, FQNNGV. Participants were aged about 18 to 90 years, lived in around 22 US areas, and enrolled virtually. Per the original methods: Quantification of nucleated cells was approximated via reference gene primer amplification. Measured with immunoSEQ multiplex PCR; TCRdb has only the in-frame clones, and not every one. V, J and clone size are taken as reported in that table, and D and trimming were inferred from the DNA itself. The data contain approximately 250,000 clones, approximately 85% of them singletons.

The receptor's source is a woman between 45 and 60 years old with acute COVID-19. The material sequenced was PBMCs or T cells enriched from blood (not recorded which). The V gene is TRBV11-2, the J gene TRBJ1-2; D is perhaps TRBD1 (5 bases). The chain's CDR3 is CASSLDPGNYGYTF. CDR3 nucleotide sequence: TGTGCCAGCAGCTTAGATCCAGGGAACTATGGCTACACCTTC.